The sequence of this TCR beta chain was determined in a study of cytomegalovirus exposure and HLA in healthy donors. Details on this clone: Its antigen is unknown.

Use of 60 Vbeta and 13 Jbeta primers characterized the PCR. Sequenced by immunoSEQ multiplex PCR; TCRdb stores in-frame clones only, minus some. The table shows 100,000 or so clones, with around 85% occurring only once. Germline V gene sequence: CDR1 SGHVS, CDR2 FNYEAQ. V shed 5 bases and J shed 7 bases, with 21 bases lying between them. This CDR3 has 15 amino acids. General observations from the study: Follow-up analysis seemed to connect common viral pathogens with several of the most significant clusters identified.

This receptor was taken from a man between 18 and 35 years old in good health and CMV-seronegative. The rearrangement joins TRBV7-6 to TRBJ2-7; weak D call: TRBD2 (7 bases). The sequenced sample consisted of PBMCs. The DNA of the CDR3 is TGTGCCAGCAGCCTAGGGGGGGGGACCCCCTGGGAGCAGTACTTC. It specifies CASSLGGGTPWEQYF. The variable domain in full, completed from reference TRBV7-6 and TRBJ2-7, reads GAGVSQSPRYKVTKRGQDVALRCDPISGHVSLYWYRQALGQGPEFLTYFNYEAQQDKSGLPNDRFSAERPEGSISTLTIQRTEQRDSAMYRCASSLGGGTPWEQYFGPGTRLTVT.